This T cell receptor (beta chain) was identified in a study of blood T cell repertoires in COVID-19. Study background: The United States, Italy and Spain supplied acute and convalescent COVID-19 samples.

Repertoires were generated with immunoSEQ multiplex PCR, while TCRdb's copy carries only in-frame clones and drops some. The data show around 250,000 clones, around four fifths seen once. Trimming removed 2 bases from V and 4 bases from J; junction bases left unmatched: 11. The CDR3 spans 17 residues. The germline V gene encodes CDR1 KGHSH and CDR2 LQKENI. The gene calls are TRBV18 and TRBJ1-5; 7 bases fit TRBD1. The sequenced sample was peripheral blood. The clonotype originates from a man at least 80 years old with acute or convalescent COVID-19. CDR3 bases: TGTGCCAGCTCACCAACCGCAGGGGGATCGGGTAATCAGCCCCAGCATTTT. Residues: CASSPTAGGSGNQPQHF.